The 18 T cell receptor beta chains given below trace back to one sample, sequenced in a study of T-cell memory formation after mild COVID-19. TCRdb processed the 5' RACE reads anew with MiXCR; each CDR3 protein has one entry. The sample includes hundreds of thousands of distinct CDR3 sequences, 12% to 15% of them seen just once. Specimen: PBMCs or a T cell subset sorted from them (not recorded which). The receptors were gathered from a man aged 18 to 35 who had mild COVID-19 (a few samples of this study predate the infection). Cell type and time point are not known.

The V call is TRBV7-2, the J call TRBJ1-2; the D gene is possibly TRBD1 (6 bases). Germline CDR1 SGHTA, CDR2 FQGNSA. The CDR3 sequence is 13 residues long. Trimming pared 5 bases from V and 12 bases from J, leaving 19 bases between. CDR3 in DNA: TGTGCCAGCAGCCCGCTAATCGGGGGGGCTAACACCTTC. It is translated as CASSPLIGGANTF.

The table lists this clonotype with many counts. J is TRBJ2-2 and V is TRBV5-1; the D gene is possibly TRBD1 (5 bases). V was shortened by 4 bases and J by 4 bases, with 11 bases between the two germline ends. The CDR3 runs 14 residues. Germline V gene sequence: CDR1 SGHRS, CDR2 YFSETQ. The CDR3 DNA reads TGCGCCAGCAGCCCCAGGGTGGGCACCGGGGAGCTGTTTTTT. Amino acid sequence: CASSPRVGTGELFF.

V gene TRBV5-1 combines with J gene TRBJ2-1; 7 bases are a match to TRBD1. This CDR3 spans 16 amino acids. Germline V CDR1 and CDR2: SGHRS, YFSETQ. J gave up 8 bases and V 3 bases, and 14 bases lay outside the gene matches. In DNA form, the CDR3 reads TGCGCCAGCAGCTCGCTAGGGGGCGGGCTTCTCGATGAGCAGTTCTTC. Encoded protein: CASSSLGGGLLDEQFF.

The V call is TRBV10-3, the J call TRBJ1-3; D is perhaps TRBD1 (6 bases). The CDR3 runs to 13 residues. With 7 bases removed from V and 2 bases from J, the gap between germline ends came to 9 bases. Per the germline V gene, CDR1 is ENHRY and CDR2 is SYGVKD. CDR3 in DNA: TGTGCCATCACTAACAGGGCTGGAAACACCATATATTTT. Its translation: CAITNRAGNTIYF.

The rearrangement links TRBV4-1 to TRBJ2-7; D unresolved. Germline V gene lookup returns CDR1 MGHRA and CDR2 YSYEKL. This CDR3 has 13 amino acids. V was shortened by 4 bases and J by 6 bases, with 13 bases between the two germline ends. CDR3 nucleotides: TGCGCCAGCAGCCTTCGAGGAGACCGCGAGCAGTACGTC. Protein sequence: CASSLRGDREQYV.

This clonotype has just a few counts. The rearrangement joins TRBV29-1 to TRBJ2-5; no clear D gene. Trimming removed 1 base from V and 2 bases from J, with 11 bases in between. Germline V lookup: CDR1 SQVTM, CDR2 ANQGSEA. The CDR3 is 14 amino acids. DNA for the CDR3: TGCAGCGTTGAAGCTTTCCCTGAGCAAGAGACCCAGTACTTC. Its protein product is CSVEAFPEQETQYF.

This chain connects TRBV5-1 to TRBJ1-1; a possible D gene is TRBD1 (5 bases). Germline loops: CDR1 SGHRS, CDR2 YFSETQ. CDR3 size: 14 residues. Trimming stripped 2 bases from V and 5 bases from J, with 13 bases between. CDR3 sequence: CASSFRGVVTEAFF. DNA for the CDR3: TGCGCCAGCAGCTTTCGAGGGGTCGTAACTGAAGCTTTCTTT.

Only a few counts were recorded for this clonotype. The CDR3 bases are TGTGCCAGCAGCTTCCAGGGTCACCGTCCTAACACTGAAGCTTTCTTT. It codes for CASSFQGHRPNTEAFF. The rearrangement links TRBV5-6 to TRBJ1-1, with TRBD1 as a possible D gene (5 bases). The CDR3 is 16 residues long. Trimming shortened V by 2 bases and J by 2 bases, and 16 bases separated the two germline ends. Germline CDR1 reads SGHDT; CDR2 reads YYEEEE. The full variable domain, rest sourced from reference TRBV5-6 and TRBJ1-1, is DAGVTQSPTHLIKTRGQQVTLRCSPKSGHDTVSWYQQALGQGPQFIFQYYEEEERQRGNFPDRFSGHQFPNYSSELNVNALLLGDSALYLCASSFQGHRPNTEAFFGQGTRLTVV.

The J gene is TRBJ2-1, the V gene TRBV10-3; 7 nucleotides line up with TRBD1. The CDR3 is 14 residues long. V lost 2 bases to trimming and J lost 5 bases; unmatched junction nucleotides: 3. Germline CDR1 and CDR2: ENHRY and SYGVKD. In nucleotides, the CDR3 is TGTGCCATCAGTGAGGTTGACAGGGACAATGAGCAGTTCTTC. Its translation: CAISEVDRDNEQFF.

The chain employs TRBV11-2 and TRBJ2-1; possibly TRBD1 for D (6 bases). The CDR3 extends over 15 amino acids. The V gene's germline CDR1 is SGHAT and CDR2 FQNNGV. With 3 bases removed from V and 2 bases from J, the gap between germline ends came to 11 bases. CDR3 nucleotides: TGTGCCAGCAGCTTGGGGGACACGCCCTACAATGAGCAGTTCTTC. Translation gives CASSLGDTPYNEQFF.

The chain uses TRBV12-3 or TRBV12-4 and TRBJ1-5; D is unclear. The CDR3 has 14 residues. With 1 base removed from V and 4 bases from J, the gap between germline ends came to 8 bases. CDR3 loop: CASSLVDRNQPQHF. The CDR3, as DNA: TGTGCCAGCAGTTTAGTAGACCGAAATCAGCCCCAGCATTTT.

The CDR3 sequence is CASSQDTGPRNTEAFF. CDR3 nucleotide sequence: TGCGCCAGCAGCCAAGATACTGGACCTAGGAACACTGAAGCTTTCTTT. The chain recombines TRBV4-1 with TRBJ1-1; D is undetermined. Per the germline V gene, CDR1 is MGHRA and CDR2 is YSYEKL. V was pared by 0 bases and J by 1 base, with 12 bases between. CDR3 length: 16 residues.

The sample holds many counts of this clonotype. The chain employs TRBV2 and TRBJ2-2; maybe TRBD2 (5 bases). V was clipped by 6 bases and J by 0 bases, with 8 bases between them. The CDR3 runs to 14 residues. Germline V CDR1 and CDR2: SNHLY, FYNNEI. The CDR3 sequence: CASSGVANTGELFF. CDR3 in DNA: TGTGCCAGCAGCGGGGTGGCGAACACCGGGGAGCTGTTTTTT.

The rearrangement joins TRBV7-9 to TRBJ1-2; D call uncertain. V was trimmed by 1 base and J by 8 bases, leaving 11 bases between them. This CDR3 has 13 residues. Per the germline V gene, CDR1 is SEHNR and CDR2 is FQNEAQ (reference sequence). The CDR3 sequence: CASSLGAGDGYTF. In DNA, the CDR3 is TGTGCCAGCAGCTTAGGAGCAGGCGACGGCTACACCTTC.

This clonotype turned up a few times. CDR3 sequence: CASSQDWTGGLDNEQFF. The CDR3 bases are TGCGCCAGCAGCCAAGATTGGACAGGGGGCTTGGACAATGAGCAGTTCTTC. This chain joins TRBV4-3 and TRBJ2-1, with 11 bases aligning to TRBD1. V was clipped by 0 bases and J by 5 bases; unmatched bases: 6. The CDR3 is 17 residues long. The germline CDR1 and CDR2 sequences are LGHNA and YSLEER.

This clonotype has a handful of counts. The V gene is TRBV9, the J gene TRBJ1-6; D possibly corresponds to TRBD1 (5 bases). CDR1 is SGDLS and CDR2 is YYNGEE in the germline V gene. Trimming took off 0 bases at V and 10 bases at J, with 11 bases between the two ends. The CDR3 totals 14 residues. This CDR3 reads CASSVEGEDSPLHF. The CDR3 DNA sequence: TGTGCCAGCAGCGTAGAAGGGGAGGACTCACCCCTCCACTTT.

This chain uses TRBV19 with TRBJ1-5, with D possibly TRBD1 on 5 matching bases. This CDR3 spans 16 amino acids. V gave up 5 bases and J gave up 7 bases, with 21 bases separating them. CDR1 is LNHDA, CDR2 SQIVND, per germline (reference sequence). The CDR3 loop reads CASSPRVHALGQPQHF. CDR3 sequence (DNA): TGTGCCAGTAGTCCCAGGGTCCATGCCCTTGGACAGCCCCAGCATTTT. Based on the CDR3 plus reference TRBV19 and TRBJ1-5, the full variable domain is DGGITQSPKYLFRKEGQNVTLSCEQNLNHDAMYWYRQDPGQGLRLIYYSQIVNDFQKGDIAEGYSVSREKKESFPLTVTSAQKNPTAFYLCASSPRVHALGQPQHFGDGTRLSIL.

The chain uses TRBV7-2 and TRBJ1-1; tentatively, D is TRBD1 (5 bases). V gave up 5 bases and J gave up 4 bases, with 14 bases separating them. Germline lookup yields CDR1 SGHTA and CDR2 FQGNSA. This CDR3 is 14 amino acids long. The CDR3 spells CASSTLRGATEAFF. The CDR3 nucleotides are TGTGCCAGCAGCACCTTAAGAGGGGCCACTGAAGCTTTCTTT.